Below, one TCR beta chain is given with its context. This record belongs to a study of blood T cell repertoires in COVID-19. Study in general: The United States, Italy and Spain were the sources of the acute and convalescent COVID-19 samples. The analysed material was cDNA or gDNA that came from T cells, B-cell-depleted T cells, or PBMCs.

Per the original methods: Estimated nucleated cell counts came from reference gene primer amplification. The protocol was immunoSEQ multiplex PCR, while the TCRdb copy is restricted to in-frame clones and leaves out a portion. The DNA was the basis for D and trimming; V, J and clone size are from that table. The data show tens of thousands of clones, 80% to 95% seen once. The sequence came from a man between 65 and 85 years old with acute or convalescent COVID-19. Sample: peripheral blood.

This chain's CDR3 is CASSPGQGSGLAKNIQYF. DNA for the CDR3: TGTGCCAGCAGTCCAGGACAGGGGAGTGGGTTAGCCAAAAACATTCAGTACTTC. The rearrangement joins TRBV27 to TRBJ2-4; 9 nucleotides agree with TRBD1. The CDR3 consists of 18 residues. Germline V lookup: CDR1 MNHEY, CDR2 SMNVEV (reference sequence). The V and J ends lost 5 bases and 0 bases, in that order; junction bases with no gene match: 11.